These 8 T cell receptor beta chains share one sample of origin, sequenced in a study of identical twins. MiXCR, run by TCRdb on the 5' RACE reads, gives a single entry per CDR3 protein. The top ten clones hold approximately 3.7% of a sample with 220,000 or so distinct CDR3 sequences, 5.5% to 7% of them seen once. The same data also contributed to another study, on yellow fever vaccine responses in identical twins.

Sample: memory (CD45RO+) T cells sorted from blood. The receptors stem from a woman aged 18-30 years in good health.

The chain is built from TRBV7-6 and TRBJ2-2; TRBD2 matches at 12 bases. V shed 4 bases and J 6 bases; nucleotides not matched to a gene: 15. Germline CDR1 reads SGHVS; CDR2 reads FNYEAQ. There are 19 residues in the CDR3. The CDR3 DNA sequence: TGTGCCAGCAGCTCGCGCCCGACTAGCGGGAGTTTTTTCGCCGGGGAGCTGTTTTTT. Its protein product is CASSSRPTSGSFFAGELFF.

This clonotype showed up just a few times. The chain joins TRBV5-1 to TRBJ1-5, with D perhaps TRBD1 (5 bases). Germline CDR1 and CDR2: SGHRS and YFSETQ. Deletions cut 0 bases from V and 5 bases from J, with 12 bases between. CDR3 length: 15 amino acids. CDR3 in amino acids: CASSLDGGNDQPQHF. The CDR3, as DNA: TGCGCCAGCAGCTTGGATGGGGGGAATGATCAGCCCCAGCATTTT.

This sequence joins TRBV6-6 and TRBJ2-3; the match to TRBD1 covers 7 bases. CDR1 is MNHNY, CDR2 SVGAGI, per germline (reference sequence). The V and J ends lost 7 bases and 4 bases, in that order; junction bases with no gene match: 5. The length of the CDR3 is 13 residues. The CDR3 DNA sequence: TGTGCCAGCAAGTACCAGGGGGCAGATACGCAGTATTTT. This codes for CASKYQGADTQYF.

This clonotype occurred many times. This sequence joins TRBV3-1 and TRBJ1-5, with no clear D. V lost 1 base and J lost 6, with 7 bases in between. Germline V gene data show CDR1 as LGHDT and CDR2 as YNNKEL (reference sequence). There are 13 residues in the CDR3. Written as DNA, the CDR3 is TGTGCCAGCAGCCAAGGAGGGCCTCAGCCCCAGCATTTT. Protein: CASSQGGPQPQHF.

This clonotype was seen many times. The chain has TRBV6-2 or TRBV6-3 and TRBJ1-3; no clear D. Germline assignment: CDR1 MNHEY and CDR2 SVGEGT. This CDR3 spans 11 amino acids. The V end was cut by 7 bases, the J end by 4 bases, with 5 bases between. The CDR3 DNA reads TGTGCCAGCACCTCAGGAAACACCATATATTTT. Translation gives CASTSGNTIYF.

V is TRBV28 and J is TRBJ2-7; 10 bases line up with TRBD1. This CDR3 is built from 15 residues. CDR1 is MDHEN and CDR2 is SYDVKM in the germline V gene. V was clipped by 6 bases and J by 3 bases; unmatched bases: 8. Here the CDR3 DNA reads TGTGCCAGCAGAGAAGGGACAGGGGCGCACTACGAGCAGTACGTC. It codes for CASREGTGAHYEQYV.

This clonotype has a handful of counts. DNA of the CDR3: TGTGCCATACAGGGCTCGCTCTACCCCCAGGGGCTACGAGAGACCCAGTACTTC. This encodes CAIQGSLYPQGLRETQYF. The chain recombines TRBV11-1 with TRBJ2-5, with a tentative D call TRBD1 (6 bases). The CDR3 is made up of 18 amino acids. Germline V lookup: CDR1 SGHAT, CDR2 FQDESV (reference sequence). V shed 10 bases and J shed 4 bases, with 31 bases lying between them.

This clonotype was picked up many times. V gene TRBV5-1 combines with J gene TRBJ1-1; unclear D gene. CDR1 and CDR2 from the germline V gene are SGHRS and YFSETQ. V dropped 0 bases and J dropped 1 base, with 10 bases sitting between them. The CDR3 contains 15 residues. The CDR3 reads CASSLDPQPNTEAFF. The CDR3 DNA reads TGCGCCAGCAGCTTGGATCCACAGCCGAACACTGAAGCTTTCTTT.